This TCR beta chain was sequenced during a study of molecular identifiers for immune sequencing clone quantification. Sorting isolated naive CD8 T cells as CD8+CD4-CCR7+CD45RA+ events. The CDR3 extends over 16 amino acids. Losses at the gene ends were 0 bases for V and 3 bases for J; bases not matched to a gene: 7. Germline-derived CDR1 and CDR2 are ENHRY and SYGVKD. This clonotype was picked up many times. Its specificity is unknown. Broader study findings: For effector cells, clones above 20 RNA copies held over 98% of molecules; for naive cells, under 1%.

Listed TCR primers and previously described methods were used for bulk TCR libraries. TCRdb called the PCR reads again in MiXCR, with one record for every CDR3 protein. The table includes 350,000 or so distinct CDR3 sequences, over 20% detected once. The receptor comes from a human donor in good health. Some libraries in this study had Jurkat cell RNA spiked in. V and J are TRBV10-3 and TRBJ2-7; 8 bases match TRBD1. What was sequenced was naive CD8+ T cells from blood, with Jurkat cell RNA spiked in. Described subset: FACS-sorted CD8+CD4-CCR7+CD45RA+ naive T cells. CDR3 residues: CAISESGGQGGYEQYF. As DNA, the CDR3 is TGTGCCATCAGTGAGTCAGGTGGACAGGGCGGCTACGAGCAGTACTTC.